The T cell receptor (beta chain) described here comes from a study of cytomegalovirus exposure and HLA in healthy donors. With 60 Vbeta and 13 Jbeta primers, the PCR was carried out. Here immunoSEQ multiplex PCR was the method, and the copy in TCRdb shows in-frame clones only, minus some. Among about 120,000 clones, around 80% were seen once, and the ten largest hold 1%. With regard to this clone: What it binds is not known.

V was cut by 5 bases and J by 7 bases, with 14 bases left in between. Germline values: CDR1 MNHEY, CDR2 SMNVEV (reference sequence). This CDR3 has 13 amino acids. Study conclusions and caveats: Within an earlier analysis, most TCR beta V segments proved productive either about 90% or about 30% of the time. Reportedly, cytomegalovirus status was diagnosed with high sensitivity and specificity. Researchers reported that a few CMV-associated chains were confirmed in vitro as CMV antigen-specific. Analyzed later, association rates of TCRs varied across HLA loci, with DRB1 most and HLA-C fewest.

The receptor comes from a human donor in good health. The chain is built from TRBV27 and TRBJ1-2; D not certain. Sequencing input: PBMCs. CDR3 residues: CASSPQSVGGYTF. CDR3 DNA sequence: TGTGCCAGCAGTCCACAGTCTGTGGGTGGCTACACCTTC.